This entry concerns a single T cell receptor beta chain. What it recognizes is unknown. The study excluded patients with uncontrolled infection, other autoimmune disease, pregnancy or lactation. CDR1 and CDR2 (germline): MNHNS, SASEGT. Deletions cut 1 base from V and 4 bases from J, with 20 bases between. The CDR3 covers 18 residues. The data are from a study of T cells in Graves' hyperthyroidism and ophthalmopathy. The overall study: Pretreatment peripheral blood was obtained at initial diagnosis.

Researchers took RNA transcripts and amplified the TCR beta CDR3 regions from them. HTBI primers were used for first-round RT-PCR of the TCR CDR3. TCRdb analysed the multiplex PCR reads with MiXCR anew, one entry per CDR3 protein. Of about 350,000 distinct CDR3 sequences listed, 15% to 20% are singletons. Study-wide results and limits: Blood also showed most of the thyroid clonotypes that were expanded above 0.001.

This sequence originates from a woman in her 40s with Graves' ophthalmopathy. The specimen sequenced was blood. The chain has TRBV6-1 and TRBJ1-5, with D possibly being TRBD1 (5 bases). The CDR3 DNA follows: TGTGCCAGCAGTGAAGGTACAGGCAGCCTGAATTATAATCAGCCCCAGCATTTT. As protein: CASSEGTGSLNYNQPQHF.